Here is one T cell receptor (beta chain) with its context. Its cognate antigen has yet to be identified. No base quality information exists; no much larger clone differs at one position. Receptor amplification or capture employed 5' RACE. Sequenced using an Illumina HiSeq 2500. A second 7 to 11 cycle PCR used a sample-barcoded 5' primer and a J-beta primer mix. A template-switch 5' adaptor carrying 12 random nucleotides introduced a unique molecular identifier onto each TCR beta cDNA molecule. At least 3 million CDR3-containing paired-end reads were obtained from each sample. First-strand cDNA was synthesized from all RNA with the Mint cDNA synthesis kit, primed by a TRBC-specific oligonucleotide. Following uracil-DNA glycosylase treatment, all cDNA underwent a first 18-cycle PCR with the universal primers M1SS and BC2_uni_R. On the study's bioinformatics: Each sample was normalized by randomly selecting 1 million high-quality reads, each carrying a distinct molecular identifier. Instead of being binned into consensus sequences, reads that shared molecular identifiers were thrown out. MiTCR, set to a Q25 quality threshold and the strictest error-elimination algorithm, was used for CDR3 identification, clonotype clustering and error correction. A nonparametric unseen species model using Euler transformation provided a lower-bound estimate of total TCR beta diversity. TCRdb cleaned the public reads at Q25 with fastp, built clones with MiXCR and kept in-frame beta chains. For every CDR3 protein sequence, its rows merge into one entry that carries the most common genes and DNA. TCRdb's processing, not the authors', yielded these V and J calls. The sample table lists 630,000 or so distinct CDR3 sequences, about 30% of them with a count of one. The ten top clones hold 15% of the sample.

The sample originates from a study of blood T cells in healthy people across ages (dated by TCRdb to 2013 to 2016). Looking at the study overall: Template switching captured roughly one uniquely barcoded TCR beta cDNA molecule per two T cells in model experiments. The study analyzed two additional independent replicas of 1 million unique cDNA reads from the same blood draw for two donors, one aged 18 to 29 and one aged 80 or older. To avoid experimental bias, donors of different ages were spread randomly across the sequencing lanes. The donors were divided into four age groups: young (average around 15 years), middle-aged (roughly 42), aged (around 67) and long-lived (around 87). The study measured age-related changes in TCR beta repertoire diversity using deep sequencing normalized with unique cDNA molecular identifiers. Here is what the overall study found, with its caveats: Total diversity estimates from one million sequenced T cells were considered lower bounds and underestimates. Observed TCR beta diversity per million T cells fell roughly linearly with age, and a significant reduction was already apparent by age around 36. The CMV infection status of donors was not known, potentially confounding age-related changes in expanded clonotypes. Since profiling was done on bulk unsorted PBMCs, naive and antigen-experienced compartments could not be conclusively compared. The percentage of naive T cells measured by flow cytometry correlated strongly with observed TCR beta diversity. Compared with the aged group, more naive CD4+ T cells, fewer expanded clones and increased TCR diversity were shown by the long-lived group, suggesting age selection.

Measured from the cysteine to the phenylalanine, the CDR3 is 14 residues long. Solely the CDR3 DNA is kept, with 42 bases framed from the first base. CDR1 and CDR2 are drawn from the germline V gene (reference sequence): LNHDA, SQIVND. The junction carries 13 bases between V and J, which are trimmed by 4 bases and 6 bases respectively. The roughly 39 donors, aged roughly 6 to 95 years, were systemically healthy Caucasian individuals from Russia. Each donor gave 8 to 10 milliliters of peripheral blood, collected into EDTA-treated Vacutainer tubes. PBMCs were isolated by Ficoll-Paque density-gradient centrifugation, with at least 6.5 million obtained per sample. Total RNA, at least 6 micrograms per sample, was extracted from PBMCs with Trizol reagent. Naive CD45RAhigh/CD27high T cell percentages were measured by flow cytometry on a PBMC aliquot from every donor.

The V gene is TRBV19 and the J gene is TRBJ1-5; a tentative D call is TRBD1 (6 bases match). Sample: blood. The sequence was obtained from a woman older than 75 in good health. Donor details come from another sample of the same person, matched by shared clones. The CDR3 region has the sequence CASSTTQGFQPQHF. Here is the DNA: TGTGCCAGTAGTACCACCCAGGGGTTTCAGCCCCAGCATTTT.